The 26 T cell receptor beta chains in this list originate from one sample, sequenced in a study of T cell responses to AZD1222 COVID-19 vaccine (dated by TCRdb to 2020 to 2023). This sample's time point label indicates: baseline before first vaccination. The sample's treatment or condition label, in plain terms: meningococcal conjugate vaccine given as trial control. Library construction relied on the immunoSEQ multiplex PCR assay. TCRdb obtained this table from immuneACCESS and retained in-frame rearrangements with V and J assigned. These tables miss some clones; where compared with another copy, unresolved V genes account for less than half of the shortfall, and the remainder is unexplained. For this sample the table gives approximately 190,000 clones, of which 87% were detected only once. The top ten clones comprise about 3% of the sample. The material was peripheral blood, obtained on day 0 of MenACWY control vaccination. The receptors originated from an adult in good health.

The V call is TRBV9, the J call TRBJ1-2; tentative D call: TRBD1 (5 bases). The CDR3 length is 16 residues. V lost 1 base and J 7 bases, leaving 20 bases between the germline ends. In germline, CDR1 is SGDLS, CDR2 YYNGEE. Here the CDR3 DNA reads TGTGCCAGCAGCGTACCCTACCTGCGGGCGCAGGGTGGCTACACCTTC. It translates to CASSVPYLRAQGGYTF.

The V and J genes are TRBV9 and TRBJ2-3; a weak D match, TRBD1 (6 bases). Germline lookup yields CDR1 SGDLS and CDR2 YYNGEE. V lost 5 bases to trimming and J lost 1 base, with 11 bases between them. The CDR3 contains 14 residues. CDR3 sequence (DNA): TGTGCCAGCAGTACAGGGAGCGGCACAGATACGCAGTATTTT. Amino acid sequence: CASSTGSGTDTQYF.

The chain joins TRBV28 to TRBJ1-6; weak D call: TRBD1 (6 bases). The germline gives CDR1 MDHEN, CDR2 SYDVKM. The CDR3 has 18 residues. V was shortened by 3 bases and J by 7 bases, with 22 bases between the two germline ends. Written as DNA, the CDR3 is TGTGCCAGCAGTTTGGGGAGTGCCCCCGACAGGACGAATTCACCCCTCCACTTT. Protein product: CASSLGSAPDRTNSPLHF. The variable domain in full, completed from reference TRBV28 and TRBJ1-6, reads DVKVTQSSRYLVKRTGEKVFLECVQDMDHENMFWYRQDPGLGLRLIYFSYDVKMKEKGDIPEGYSVSREKKERFSLILESASTNQTSMYLCASSLGSAPDRTNSPLHFGNGTRLTVT.

The chain employs TRBV25-1 and TRBJ1-2; D not resolved. Germline CDR1 and CDR2: MGHDK and SYGVNS. Trimming took off 3 bases at V and 2 bases at J, with 10 bases between the two ends. There are 14 residues in the CDR3. CDR3 amino acids: CASSDGRGNYGYTF. CDR3 nucleotide sequence: TGTGCCAGCAGTGATGGTCGGGGAAACTATGGCTACACCTTC.

This chain uses TRBV3-1 (or the pseudogene TRBV3-2) with TRBJ2-5; 7 positions match TRBD1. V lost 4 bases and J lost 5; bases outside the gene matches: 10. The CDR3 consists of 15 residues. Germline CDR1 and CDR2: LGHDT and YNNKEL (reference sequence). CDR3: CASSLSTGSGETQYF. The CDR3 coding sequence is TGTGCCAGCAGCCTATCGACAGGGTCTGGGGAGACCCAGTACTTC.

The chain combines TRBV14 with TRBJ2-2; D remains unclear. Germline CDR1 SGHDN, CDR2 FVKESK. The CDR3 runs to 13 residues. V was clipped by 1 base and J by 7 bases, with 7 bases between them. This CDR3 reads CASSQARIGELFF. The DNA for the CDR3 is TGTGCCAGCAGCCAAGCGCGCATCGGGGAGCTGTTTTTT. Complete variable domain (other parts from reference TRBV14 and TRBJ2-2): EAGVTQFPSHSVIEKGQTVTLRCDPISGHDNLYWYRRVMGKEIKFLLHFVKESKQDESGMPNNRFLAERTGGTYSTLKVQPAELEDSGVYFCASSQARIGELFFGEGSRLTVL.

This chain joins TRBV27 and TRBJ2-7; 9 bases are shared with TRBD1. Trimming cost V 10 bases and J 1 base; bases outside gene matches: 20. From germline, CDR1 is MNHEY and CDR2 SMNVEV (reference sequence). This CDR3 is 18 amino acids long. CDR3 nucleotides: TGTGCCATCCACCGAAATACCCCTACCGGGACAGGGTCCTACGAGCAGTACTTC. It specifies CAIHRNTPTGTGSYEQYF.

The rearrangement links TRBV4-3 to TRBJ1-2; no definite D call. CDR1 and CDR2 from the germline V gene are LGHNA and YSLEER. This CDR3 has 12 amino acids. V was clipped by 1 base and J by 5 bases, with 5 bases between them. For the CDR3, the DNA is TGCGCCAGCAGCCAAGGCTGGTATGGCTACACCTTC. Translation: CASSQGWYGYTF.

The genes are TRBV11-2 and TRBJ1-1, with 8 bases aligning to TRBD1. Germline CDR1 and CDR2: SGHAT and FQNNGV. The length of the CDR3 is 17 residues. J gave up 1 base and V 4 bases, and 11 bases lay outside the gene matches. This chain's CDR3 is CASSSLRGQASNTEAFF. The CDR3 bases are TGTGCCAGCAGCTCCCTCAGGGGACAGGCCTCGAACACTGAAGCTTTCTTT.

The V gene is TRBV25-1, the J gene TRBJ2-7, with 13 bases identical to TRBD2. CDR1 is MGHDK, CDR2 SYGVNS, per germline. The V gene end was trimmed by 1 base and the J gene end by 3 bases; junction bases not matched to a gene: 0. The CDR3 has 15 residues. In nucleotides, the CDR3 is TGTGCCAGCAGTGAATGGACTAGCGGGGGCTACGAGCAGTACTTC. It is translated as CASSEWTSGGYEQYF.

The chain carries TRBV9 and TRBJ2-1, with a tentative D call TRBD2 (6 bases). Germline assignment: CDR1 SGDLS and CDR2 YYNGEE. CDR3 length: 14 residues. V was cut by 1 base and J by 8 bases, with 13 bases left in between. The CDR3 region is CASSVKLAWDEQFF. CDR3 nucleotides: TGTGCCAGCAGCGTAAAACTAGCATGGGATGAGCAGTTCTTC.

This clone was found once. The CDR3 sequence is CAQRQGQPQHF. The CDR3 DNA follows: TGTGCCCAGCGACAAGGTCAGCCCCAGCATTTT. The chain carries TRBV5-4 and TRBJ1-5; D unclear. Per germline, CDR1 SGHNT and CDR2 YYREEE (reference sequence). V shed 10 bases and J shed 6 bases, with 11 bases lying between them. The CDR3 contains 11 residues.

This chain joins TRBV2 and TRBJ1-4, with D tentatively TRBD1 (6 bases). The germline V and J ends were trimmed by 2 bases and 4 bases, with 8 bases remaining between them. Germline assignment: CDR1 SNHLY and CDR2 FYNNEI. The CDR3 length is 14 residues. DNA of the CDR3: TGTGCCAGCAGTGAATTAGGGGGTAATGAAAAACTGTTTTTT. Translation gives CASSELGGNEKLFF.

V gene TRBV9 combines with J gene TRBJ2-7, with TRBD2 matching 11 bases. After removal of 4 bases from V and 2 bases from J, the junction contained 2 bases not matched to a gene. The CDR3 is 14 residues long. CDR1 is SGDLS and CDR2 is YYNGEE in the germline V gene. CDR3 DNA: TGTGCCAGCAGCAAGGGACTAGCGGCCTACGAGCAGTACTTC. This encodes CASSKGLAAYEQYF.

This clone has a handful of counts. The rearrangement links TRBV6-5 to TRBJ2-7; tentatively, D is TRBD1 (6 bases). Trimming took 8 bases from V and 6 from J, leaving 17 bases between them. Germline V gene lookup returns CDR1 MNHEY and CDR2 SVGAGI. This CDR3 comprises 13 residues. CDR3 in amino acids: CASGTATGSEQYF. The CDR3 DNA sequence: TGTGCCAGCGGAACAGCGACAGGCTCCGAGCAGTACTTC.

V and J are TRBV5-1 and TRBJ2-2, with D perhaps matching TRBD1 or TRBD2 (5 bases each). Trimming took 4 bases from V and 1 from J, leaving 11 bases between them. This CDR3 is built from 15 residues. Germline V gives CDR1 SGHRS, CDR2 YFSETQ. DNA for the CDR3: TGCGCCAGCAGCAGGGACGGATTGAACACCGGGGAGCTGTTTTTT. Its protein is CASSRDGLNTGELFF.

This rearrangement joins TRBV5-1 to TRBJ1-2; no clear D. Germline CDR1 and CDR2: SGHRS and YFSETQ. Trimming left V 0 bases short and J 4 bases short, with 16 bases between. This CDR3 has 16 amino acids. The CDR3: CASSLAEPGRLYGYTF. CDR3 DNA: TGCGCCAGCAGCTTGGCCGAACCAGGACGGCTCTATGGCTACACCTTC.

The count of this clone is one. The V gene is TRBV11-3, the J gene TRBJ1-1; TRBD1 matches at 7 bases. This CDR3 spans 16 amino acids. Germline CDR1 is SGHNT and CDR2 is YENEEA. Trimming took 3 bases from V and 7 from J; bases not matched to a gene: 14. The CDR3 DNA is TGTGCCAGCAGCTTGGGAGGGACAGCCCAAGGGGGTGAAGCTTTCTTT. Amino acids: CASSLGGTAQGGEAFF.

The J gene is TRBJ2-7, the V gene TRBV7-6; no firm D call. CDR1 and CDR2 from the germline V gene are SGHVS and FNYEAQ. The CDR3 is 13 residues long. Trimming cost V 5 bases and J 3 bases, with 11 bases left between them. CDR3 nucleotides: TGTGCCAGCAGCCCTACAAGCAGCTACGAGCAGTACTTC. It is translated as CASSPTSSYEQYF. The full variable domain, completed using reference TRBV7-6 and TRBJ2-7, is GAGVSQSPRYKVTKRGQDVALRCDPISGHVSLYWYRQALGQGPEFLTYFNYEAQQDKSGLPNDRFSAERPEGSISTLTIQRTEQRDSAMYRCASSPTSSYEQYFGPGTRLTVT.

CDR3 nucleotide sequence: TGTGCCACCAGCAGAGATTCCGCATGGAAGTCTAATGAAAAACTGTTTTTT. Protein sequence: CATSRDSAWKSNEKLFF. The V call is TRBV15, the J call TRBJ1-4; D unclear. The CDR3 extends over 17 amino acids. V was trimmed by 0 bases and J by 3 bases, leaving 14 bases between them. The germline CDR1 and CDR2 sequences are LNHNV and YYDKDF (reference sequence).

The chain has TRBV7-9 and TRBJ2-5, with 11 positions matching TRBD1. V lost 5 bases, J lost 5 bases, and 7 bases stayed unmatched. Germline CDR1 SEHNR, CDR2 FQNEAQ (reference sequence). The CDR3 covers 15 residues. CDR3 nucleotides: TGTGCCAGCAGCACGGGACAGGGGGAGGAGGAGACCCAGTACTTC. Its translation: CASSTGQGEEETQYF.

The CDR3 nucleotides read TGTGCCAGCAGCTTATCCGGGGGGCTAAACACCGGGGAGCTGTTTTTT. Protein product: CASSLSGGLNTGELFF. The V and J genes are TRBV7-3 and TRBJ2-2; perhaps TRBD2 as D (7 bases). The CDR3 is 16 residues long. CDR1 is SGHTA, CDR2 FQGTGA, per germline. V lost 2 bases, J lost 2 bases, and 12 bases lay in between.

This clone has only one observation. This rearrangement joins TRBV6-1 to TRBJ2-5; the D gene is possibly TRBD2 (5 bases). The CDR3 contains 12 residues. Germline-derived CDR1 and CDR2 are MNHNS and SASEGT. V was pared by 2 bases and J by 5 bases, with 6 bases between. The CDR3 protein is CASSERRETQYF. The CDR3 region has the DNA TGTGCCAGCAGTGAACGGAGGGAGACCCAGTACTTC.

The chain recombines TRBV20-1 with TRBJ2-7, with D maybe TRBD1 (5 bases). The V end was cut by 4 bases, the J end by 3 bases, with 7 bases between. The CDR3 contains 11 residues. Germline loops: CDR1 DFQATT, CDR2 SNEGSKA (reference sequence). As DNA, the CDR3 is TGCAGTGCTAAGGGGATCTACGAGCAGTACTTC. This codes for CSAKGIYEQYF.

This clone was seen only once. The chain recombines TRBV6-5 with TRBJ1-1; no reliable D call. In germline, CDR1 is MNHEY, CDR2 SVGAGI. Deletions cut 8 bases from V and 7 bases from J, with 17 bases between. The CDR3 is 13 amino acids. The CDR3 DNA is TGTGCCAGCCTGCGGACCGACGTGGGTGAAGCTTTCTTT. Protein: CASLRTDVGEAFF.

This chain connects TRBV19 to TRBJ1-1; D unclear. Germline V gene lookup returns CDR1 LNHDA and CDR2 SQIVND (reference sequence). V was trimmed by 4 bases and J by 0 bases, leaving 9 bases between them. The CDR3 runs to 14 residues. CDR3: CASSNTVLNTEAFF. The CDR3 nucleotides read TGTGCCAGTAGTAATACAGTCCTGAACACTGAAGCTTTCTTT.